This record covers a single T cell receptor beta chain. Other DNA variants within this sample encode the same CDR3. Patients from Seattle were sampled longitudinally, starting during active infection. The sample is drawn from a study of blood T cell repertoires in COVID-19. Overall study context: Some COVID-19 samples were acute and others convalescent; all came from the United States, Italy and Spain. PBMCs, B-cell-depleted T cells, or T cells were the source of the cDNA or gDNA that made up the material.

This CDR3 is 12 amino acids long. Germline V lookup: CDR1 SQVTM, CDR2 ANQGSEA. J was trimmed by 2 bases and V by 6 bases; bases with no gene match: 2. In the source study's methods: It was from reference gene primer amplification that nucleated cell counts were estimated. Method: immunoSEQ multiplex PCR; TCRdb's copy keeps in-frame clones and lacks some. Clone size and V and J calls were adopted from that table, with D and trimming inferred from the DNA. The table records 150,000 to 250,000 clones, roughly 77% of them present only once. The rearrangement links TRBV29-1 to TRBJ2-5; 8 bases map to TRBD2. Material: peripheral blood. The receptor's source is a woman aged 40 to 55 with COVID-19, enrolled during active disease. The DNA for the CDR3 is TGCAGCGTCCGGGGGGGTCAAGAGACCCAGTACTTC. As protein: CSVRGGQETQYF.